This TCR beta chain was identified during a study of CD8 T cells in Susac syndrome. Concerning this clonotype itself: Its antigen is unidentified.

CDR1 is SGHTA, CDR2 FQGNSA, per germline. The CDR3 runs to 15 residues. The V gene lost 1 base and the J gene lost 8 bases, with 17 bases spanning the gap. From blood CD8+ and CD4+ T cells, the TCR beta chain was sequenced. FACS enriched CD8+ TEMRA cells, while bulk CD8+ and CD4+ were negatively isolated. Points from the study as a whole: The CD4+ T cell repertoires, which came from Susac syndrome patients, showed no sign of clonal expansion.

With random hexamers, 0.5 to 1 ug RNA was reverse transcribed. immunoSEQ multiplex PCR amplified TCR beta CDR3 across 54 Vbeta, 13 Jbeta. TCRdb re-analysed the immunoSEQ multiplex PCR reads in MiXCR, keeping a single row per CDR3 protein. The table shows under 250,000 distinct CDR3 sequences, with 94% occurring only once. The specimen sequenced was CD4+ T cells from PBMCs. The V call is TRBV7-2, the J call TRBJ1-2, with no clear D. The source of this sequence is a human donor with Susac syndrome. The DNA for the CDR3 is TGTGCCAGCAGCTTAGGGGCCCCATCCCATCCCGGCTACACCTTC. It codes for CASSLGAPSHPGYTF.